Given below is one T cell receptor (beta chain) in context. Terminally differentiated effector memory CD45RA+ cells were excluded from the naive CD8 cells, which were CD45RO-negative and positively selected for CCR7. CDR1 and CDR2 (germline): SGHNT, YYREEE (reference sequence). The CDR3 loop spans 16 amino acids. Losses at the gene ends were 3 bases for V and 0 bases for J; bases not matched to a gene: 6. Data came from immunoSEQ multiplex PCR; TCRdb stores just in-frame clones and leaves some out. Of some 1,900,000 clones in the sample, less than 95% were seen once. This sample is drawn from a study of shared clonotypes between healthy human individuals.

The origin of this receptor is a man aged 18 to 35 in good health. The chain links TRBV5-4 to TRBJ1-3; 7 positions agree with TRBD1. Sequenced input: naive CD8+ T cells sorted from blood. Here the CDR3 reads CASSWGQSISGNTIYF. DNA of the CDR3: TGTGCCAGCAGCTGGGGACAGAGTATCTCTGGAAACACCATATATTTT.